The source of this T cell receptor (beta chain) is a study of ipilimumab plus nivolumab after autologous stem cell transplantation. Study-wide context: Typical patient got about 5 ipilimumab doses and under 10 nivolumab doses (median).

Ipilimumab, 1 mg/kg, started 14 to 28 days after autologous transplant. Patients got 3 mg/kg IV nivolumab weeks 1, 4, 7, 10, then biweekly through week 26. Some clones are missing from TCRdb's copy, which holds only in-frame ones; the method was immunoSEQ multiplex PCR. The sample holds about 84,000 clones, around 80% seen once. V was trimmed by 4 bases and J by 8 bases, leaving 16 bases between them. Germline-derived CDR1 and CDR2 are SGHNT and YYREEE (reference sequence). There are 14 residues in the CDR3. The sequenced sample was PBMCs, obtained in a trial of ipilimumab plus nivolumab as post-transplant consolidation. The genes are TRBV5-4 and TRBJ1-5; D might be TRBD1 (5 bases). The sequence was collected from a male donor with diffuse large B-cell lymphoma. Written as DNA, the CDR3 is TGTGCCAGCAGCCACCCCGGGACCGGGGAGCCCCAGCATTTT. Amino acid sequence: CASSHPGTGEPQHF.